Shown below are 22 T cell receptor beta chains from a single sample sequenced in a study of OX40 agonist ivuxolimab in advanced cancers. Sequencing used immunoSEQ multiplex PCR; TCRdb keeps in-frame clones, though not all of them. The sample has more than 55,000 clones; about 89% are singletons. This material consisted of CD4+ or CD8+ T cells sorted from blood, taken in a trial of the OX40 agonist ivuxolimab. Receptor source: an adult with an advanced solid tumor such as melanoma, head and neck, liver or kidney cancer.

This sequence joins TRBV28 and TRBJ1-2; D ambiguous. The CDR3 spans 12 residues. Germline V gene lookup returns CDR1 MDHEN and CDR2 SYDVKM. V dropped 3 bases and J dropped 5 bases, with 7 bases sitting between them. The CDR3 nucleotides are TGTGCCAGCAGTTTGGGGAATTATGGCTACACCTTC. This codes for CASSLGNYGYTF.

V gene TRBV28 combines with J gene TRBJ1-4; TRBD1 aligns across 7 bases. The CDR3 loop spans 15 amino acids. The germline V gene has CDR1 MDHEN and CDR2 SYDVKM. Losses at the gene ends were 2 bases for V and 7 bases for J; bases not matched to a gene: 7. The chain's CDR3 is CASSLIQGQGEKLFF. Here the CDR3 DNA reads TGTGCCAGCAGTTTAATACAGGGGCAGGGTGAAAAACTGTTTTTT.

The rearrangement joins TRBV11-2 to TRBJ2-7, with D hard to call. This CDR3 has 14 amino acids. Trimming took 5 bases from V and 0 from J, leaving 11 bases between them. The V gene's germline CDR1 is SGHAT and CDR2 FQNNGV. For the CDR3, the DNA is TGTGCCAGCAGCCCGGTCCGGAGCTCCTACGAGCAGTACTTC. This translates into CASSPVRSSYEQYF.

The chain couples TRBV19 to TRBJ2-2; D remains ambiguous. V dropped 8 bases and J dropped 0 bases, with 10 bases sitting between them. Germline values: CDR1 LNHDA, CDR2 SQIVND (reference sequence). The CDR3 totals 14 residues. CDR3 DNA: TGTGCCAGTCATCGACTCGCGAACACCGGGGAGCTGTTTTTT. Translating it yields CASHRLANTGELFF.

This clone was found once. V gene TRBV28 combines with J gene TRBJ2-6, with D possibly TRBD1 on 6 matching bases. This CDR3 is 19 amino acids long. In germline, CDR1 is MDHEN, CDR2 SYDVKM. The V and J ends lost 6 bases and 4 bases respectively, with 25 bases between them. The chain's CDR3 is CASSPYTTPQGTGANVLTF. The CDR3 bases are TGTGCCAGCAGCCCCTATACAACTCCTCAGGGGACGGGGGCCAACGTCCTGACTTTC.

V and J are TRBV27 and TRBJ1-6, with D perhaps TRBD1 (6 bases). V was cut by 4 bases and J by 3 bases, with 13 bases left in between. The CDR3 extends over 16 amino acids. The germline V gene has CDR1 MNHEY and CDR2 SMNVEV (reference sequence). The CDR3 region is CASSSRGGGYNSPLHF. In DNA, the CDR3 is TGTGCCAGCAGTTCACGGGGAGGGGGCTATAATTCACCCCTCCACTTT.

The CDR3 region has the DNA TGCACCTACCAGGGGGCCAGCCCCTATGGCTACACCTTC. This translates into CTYQGASPYGYTF. V gene TRBV29-1 combines with J gene TRBJ1-2; 8 positions agree with TRBD1. The CDR3 is made up of 13 amino acids. Germline V gene lookup returns CDR1 SQVTM and CDR2 ANQGSEA.

The chain combines TRBV7-2 with TRBJ1-1; perhaps TRBD1 as D (5 bases). Germline V gene data show CDR1 as SGHTA and CDR2 as FQGNSA. The CDR3 extends over 15 amino acids. V lost 5 bases and J 4 bases, leaving 17 bases between the germline ends. The DNA of the CDR3 is TGTGCCAGCAGCCGAGAGGGGCAGGGCGGCACTGAAGCTTTCTTT. Translated: CASSREGQGGTEAFF.

The chain is built from TRBV15 and TRBJ2-5; D is possibly TRBD2 (7 bases). This CDR3 is built from 12 residues. Trimming removed 5 bases from V and 11 bases from J, with 15 bases in between. The V gene's germline CDR1 is LNHNV and CDR2 YYDKDF (reference sequence). The CDR3 nucleotides are TGTGCCACCAGCCCACGAGGGGGGGAGCAGTACTTC. Translated: CATSPRGGEQYF.

This chain uses TRBV7-2 with TRBJ2-1; 9 nucleotides align to TRBD2. This CDR3 is 17 amino acids long. V was pared by 2 bases and J by 7 bases, with 12 bases of the junction left unmatched. Per germline, CDR1 SGHTA and CDR2 FQGNSA. The CDR3 loop is CASSLSQRASGTNEQFF. The CDR3 nucleotides read TGTGCCAGCAGCTTATCGCAGCGGGCTAGCGGGACAAATGAGCAGTTCTTC.

The table lists this clone with a count of one. The chain is built from TRBV27 and TRBJ2-7, with D possibly TRBD2 on 6 matching bases. Trimming pared 3 bases from V and 0 bases from J, leaving 9 bases between. Germline V gives CDR1 MNHEY, CDR2 SMNVEV (reference sequence). The CDR3 sequence is 14 residues long. The CDR3 DNA is TGTGCCAGCAGTTTGTGGCGGGACTCCTACGAGCAGTACTTC. As protein: CASSLWRDSYEQYF.

V and J are TRBV19 and TRBJ2-3; tentative D call: TRBD2 (6 bases). With 4 bases removed from V and 2 bases from J, the gap between germline ends came to 13 bases. The germline V gene has CDR1 LNHDA and CDR2 SQIVND (reference sequence). CDR3 length: 15 amino acids. The CDR3 sequence is CASSTLRDFTDTQYF. CDR3 bases: TGTGCCAGTAGTACTCTAAGGGACTTCACAGATACGCAGTATTTT.

The V call is TRBV11-1, the J call TRBJ2-2; no definite D call. V lost 1 base to trimming and J lost 0 bases, with 9 bases between them. The CDR3 spans 16 residues. CDR1 is SGHAT, CDR2 FQDESV, per germline (reference sequence). The chain's CDR3 is CASSLVFLSNTGELFF. CDR3 DNA: TGTGCCAGCAGCTTAGTATTTCTATCGAACACCGGGGAGCTGTTTTTT. Filled out from reference TRBV11-1 and TRBJ2-2, the complete variable domain reads EAEVAQSPRYKITEKSQAVAFWCDPISGHATLYWYRQILGQGPELLVQFQDESVVDDSQLPKDRFSAERLKGVDSTLKIQPAELGDSAMYLCASSLVFLSNTGELFFGEGSRLTVL.

V and J are TRBV27 and TRBJ2-7; D assignment may be TRBD1 or TRBD2 (5 bases each). The CDR3 is made up of 16 amino acids. Per the germline V gene, CDR1 is MNHEY and CDR2 is SMNVEV (reference sequence). The germline V and J ends were trimmed by 3 bases and 0 bases, with 15 bases remaining between them. This CDR3 is CASSLYPGPGSYEQYF. DNA of the CDR3: TGTGCCAGCAGTTTGTATCCGGGACCAGGCTCCTACGAGCAGTACTTC.

The V call is TRBV28, the J call TRBJ2-1; D remains ambiguous. Germline loops: CDR1 MDHEN, CDR2 SYDVKM. V dropped 5 bases and J dropped 2 bases, with 13 bases sitting between them. This CDR3 comprises 15 residues. The CDR3 here is CASSTLTETYNEQFF. CDR3 in DNA: TGTGCCAGCAGTACCCTGACGGAAACCTACAATGAGCAGTTCTTC.

The genes are TRBV18 and TRBJ2-3; tentative D call: TRBD2 (6 bases). Germline CDR1 is KGHSH and CDR2 is LQKENI. The V gene lost 5 bases and the J gene lost 0 bases, with 21 bases spanning the gap. The CDR3 is made up of 18 amino acids. For the CDR3, the DNA is TGTGCCAGCTCAAACCGGGAGACCACGGCCTCTAGCACAGATACGCAGTATTTT. Its protein product is CASSNRETTASSTDTQYF.

The gene calls are TRBV19 and TRBJ1-2; D is unresolved. The CDR3 covers 15 residues. Germline CDR1 reads LNHDA; CDR2 reads SQIVND (reference sequence). The V end lost 5 bases, the J end lost 4 bases, and 17 bases lay between the germline ends. In DNA, the CDR3 is TGTGCCAGTAGTGAAGGAAGGGTAAGGACCTATGGCTACACCTTC. This sequence encodes CASSEGRVRTYGYTF. The variable domain in full, completed from reference TRBV19 and TRBJ1-2, reads DGGITQSPKYLFRKEGQNVTLSCEQNLNHDAMYWYRQDPGQGLRLIYYSQIVNDFQKGDIAEGYSVSREKKESFPLTVTSAQKNPTAFYLCASSEGRVRTYGYTFGSGTRLTVV.

CDR3 DNA: TGTGCCAGCAGCCTAACACCCGGACAGGGCTACGAGCAGTACTTC. Translating it yields CASSLTPGQGYEQYF. J is TRBJ2-7 and V is TRBV5-4; 8 bases agree with TRBD1. The germline gives CDR1 SGHNT, CDR2 YYREEE (reference sequence). The V and J ends lost 4 bases and 3 bases, in that order; junction bases with no gene match: 9. The CDR3 is 15 amino acids. Full variable domain (missing parts from reference TRBV5-4 and TRBJ2-7): ETGVTQSPTHLIKTRGQQVTLRCSSQSGHNTVSWYQQALGQGPQFIFQYYREEENGRGNFPPRFSGLQFPNYSSELNVNALELDDSALYLCASSLTPGQGYEQYFGPGTRLTVT.

The chain couples TRBV7-2 to TRBJ2-7, with D perhaps TRBD1 or TRBD2 (5 bases each). Germline lookup yields CDR1 SGHTA and CDR2 FQGNSA. This CDR3 is built from 12 residues. Trimming removed 6 bases at V and 7 bases at J, with 13 bases between. The CDR3 here is CASSKEWGEQYF. DNA for the CDR3: TGTGCCAGCAGTAAAGAGTGGGGGGAGCAGTACTTC.

The genes are TRBV6-6 and TRBJ2-4; TRBD1 might be the D (6 bases). Germline V gives CDR1 MNHNY, CDR2 SVGAGI (reference sequence). This CDR3 comprises 16 residues. Trimming shortened V by 0 bases and J by 1 base, and 10 bases separated the two germline ends. CDR3 residues: CASSYSQGTAKNIQYF. CDR3 coding DNA: TGTGCCAGCAGTTACTCGCAGGGGACGGCCAAAAACATTCAGTACTTC.

V is TRBV11-3 and J is TRBJ2-7; D is possibly TRBD1 or TRBD2 (5 bases each). V lost 5 bases and J lost 0, with 8 bases in between. CDR1 is SGHNT, CDR2 YENEEA, per germline. The length of the CDR3 is 13 residues. CDR3 in DNA: TGTGCCAGCAGCCGAGGGGTCTCCTACGAGCAGTACTTC. Translation gives CASSRGVSYEQYF.

In its sample, this clone was seen once. The rearrangement uses TRBV5-8 and TRBJ2-7, with TRBD1 matching over 7 bases. V shed 2 bases, J shed 2 bases, and the junction held 4 bases outside the gene matches. This CDR3 comprises 14 residues. CDR1 is SGHTS, CDR2 YDEGEE, per germline. CDR3 bases: TGTGCCAGCAGCTTCAACAGGGGAGCCTACGAGCAGTACTTC. The encoded protein is CASSFNRGAYEQYF.